The following is a TCR beta chain sequence with its context. The germline V gene has CDR1 SGHDN and CDR2 FVKESK. There are 14 residues in the CDR3. Trimming removed 3 bases from V and 5 bases from J; junction bases left unmatched: 6. Generated by immunoSEQ multiplex PCR, the TCRdb table keeps only in-frame clones and is missing some. The sample has hundreds of thousands of clones, roughly 90% seen once. The data derive from a study of shared T cell receptors in the human thymus. In addition, the sample was reused for a study of human thymus T cells. This second study notes: In corrective heart surgery, resections were taken, and these provided the thymus tissue. Thymic and blood repertoires appeared to show biased V and J gene usage. Unrelated individuals reportedly shared highly overlapping thymic TCR repertoires.

What was sequenced was thymocytes. The TCR comes from a boy in the first two years of life with a congenital heart defect. This chain uses TRBV14 with TRBJ1-2; 7 positions agree with TRBD1. Here the CDR3 reads CASSQRTGAYGYTF. The CDR3 DNA reads as TGTGCCAGCAGCCAGCGTACAGGGGCATATGGCTACACCTTC.